The table lists the clone carrying this T cell receptor (beta chain) with a few counts. The data originate from a study of T-cell reconstitution after alpha-beta-depleted transplantation in children. V shed 5 bases and J shed 5 bases, with 16 bases lying between them. There are 15 residues in the CDR3. For TCRbeta, the library was prepared with unique molecular identifiers. TCRdb processed the PCR reads anew with MiXCR; each CDR3 protein has one entry. The sample yields hundreds of thousands of distinct CDR3 sequences, 15% to 20% seen once. This receptor was taken from a human donor who donated a stem cell graft to a child with acute lymphoblastic leukemia. The starting material was PBMCs from the stem cell graft donor, obtained from the stem cell graft. The chain recombines TRBV12-3 or TRBV12-4 with TRBJ2-4; maybe TRBD1 (5 bases). The CDR3 protein is CASSTDTWNENIQYF. The CDR3, as DNA: TGTGCCAGCAGTACGGACACTTGGAACGAAAACATTCAGTACTTC.